One sample yielded the 22 T cell receptor beta chains listed below, sequenced in a study of response to subunit inactivated influenza vaccine (dated by TCRdb to the late 2010s). The library was made by RT-PCR. Data came from an Illumina HiSeq 2500. The raw public data were reprocessed by TCRdb itself: fastp quality trimming at Q25, MiXCR clonotype calling, in-frame beta chains only. Rows with a matching CDR3 protein are joined into one entry that keeps the most common DNA and genes. Here the sample has about half a million distinct CDR3 sequences; 25% occur a single time. Approximately 1.9% of the sample comes from the top ten. This specimen consisted of CD4+ T cells sorted from PBMCs, obtained about 5 days after vaccination. These receptors were obtained from a man aged 50-59 years who received an inactivated influenza vaccine. Donor details come from another sample of the same person, matched by shared clones.

The J gene is TRBJ2-2, the V gene TRBV4-1, with 9 bases aligning to TRBD1. V lost 0 bases to trimming and J lost 4 bases; unmatched junction nucleotides: 9. Per germline, CDR1 MGHRA and CDR2 YSYEKL. This CDR3 comprises 18 residues. This CDR3 is CASSQDGPGQGLTGELFF. The CDR3, as DNA: TGCGCCAGCAGCCAAGATGGGCCGGGACAGGGTCTCACCGGGGAGCTGTTTTTT.

This clonotype has just a few counts. The rearrangement uses TRBV29-1 and TRBJ1-2, with no clear D. The V gene's germline CDR1 is SQVTM and CDR2 ANQGSEA. V lost 4 bases to trimming and J lost 4 bases, with 13 bases between them. The CDR3 extends over 13 amino acids. The CDR3 DNA reads TGCAGCGTTGTGGGCAGCTCTGTCTATGGCTACACCTTC. This sequence encodes CSVVGSSVYGYTF.

J is TRBJ2-1 and V is TRBV28; tentative D call: TRBD2 (6 bases). V lost 5 bases to trimming and J lost 10 bases, with 12 bases between them. The CDR3 is 12 residues long. Germline V CDR1 and CDR2: MDHEN, SYDVKM. Here the CDR3 DNA reads TGTGCCAGCAGTCGTCTAGCGTCCGAGCAGTTCTTC. It translates to CASSRLASEQFF.

V and J are TRBV29-1 and TRBJ1-1, with D perhaps matching TRBD1 (5 bases). The V end lost 7 bases, the J end lost 2 bases, and 14 bases lay between the germline ends. In germline, CDR1 is SQVTM, CDR2 ANQGSEA. CDR3 length equals 13 residues. This CDR3 is CSARGVLNTEAFF. In DNA form, the CDR3 reads TGCAGCGCGAGAGGGGTACTAAACACTGAAGCTTTCTTT.

The chain is built from TRBV7-9 and TRBJ2-1; TRBD2 matches 8 bases. The V segment lost 5 bases and the J segment 4 bases; nucleotides outside the gene matches: 7. There are 15 residues in the CDR3. Germline V gene sequence: CDR1 SEHNR, CDR2 FQNEAQ (reference sequence). In DNA form, the CDR3 reads TGTGCCAGCAGCCCACGGGGCGGGGGGTACAATGAGCAGTTCTTC. It translates to CASSPRGGGYNEQFF.

The V and J genes are TRBV12-3 or TRBV12-4 and TRBJ2-1; no clear D. The CDR3 extends over 9 amino acids. V lost 10 bases, J lost 10 bases, and 8 bases lay in between. CDR3 sequence (DNA): TGTGCCATCGAGTTCGAGCAGTTCTTC. Protein: CAIEFEQFF.

The rearrangement links TRBV7-9 to TRBJ1-2; weak D call: TRBD1 (6 bases). Germline V CDR1 and CDR2: SEHNR, FQNEAQ (reference sequence). V was shortened by 4 bases and J by 6 bases, with 12 bases between the two germline ends. The CDR3 runs 13 residues. CDR3 protein: CASSSVGGDGYTF. DNA for the CDR3: TGTGCCAGCAGCTCGGTGGGGGGCGATGGCTACACCTTC.

The chain is built from TRBV4-2 and TRBJ2-3, with 9 bases identical to TRBD2. There are 16 residues in the CDR3. Germline V CDR1 and CDR2: LGHNA, YNFKEQ. V trimming: 2 bases; J trimming: 3 bases; junction bases outside the gene matches: 6. CDR3 loop: CASSQSGGGETDTQYF. The CDR3 nucleotides are TGTGCCAGCAGCCAATCTGGCGGGGGGGAGACAGATACGCAGTATTTT.

The rearrangement links TRBV12-3 or TRBV12-4 to TRBJ1-5; 7 bases match TRBD1. The CDR3 extends over 16 amino acids. After removal of 6 bases from V and 0 bases from J, the junction contained 8 bases not matched to a gene. The CDR3 nucleotides are TGTGCCAGCAGCCGAACGCGGACAGGTAGCAATCAGCCCCAGCATTTT. Translated: CASSRTRTGSNQPQHF.

V and J are TRBV2 and TRBJ2-7, with D unresolved. This CDR3 spans 12 amino acids. CDR1 and CDR2 from the germline V gene are SNHLY and FYNNEI. V was trimmed by 6 bases and J by 1 base, leaving 7 bases between them. The CDR3 DNA reads TGTGCCAGCAGGGCAGATTCCTACGAGCAGTACTTC. Its translation is CASRADSYEQYF.

The CDR3 loop is CSARGGTGISYEQYF. As DNA, the CDR3 is TGCAGTGCTAGGGGCGGGACAGGGATTTCCTACGAGCAGTACTTC. V is TRBV20-1 and J is TRBJ2-7; 9 bases agree with TRBD1. The trim removed 3 bases at V and 1 base at J, leaving 7 bases unmatched. Germline assignment: CDR1 DFQATT and CDR2 SNEGSKA (reference sequence). This CDR3 region has 15 residues.

V and J are TRBV2 and TRBJ2-2; D unresolved. The CDR3 has 14 residues. V lost 3 bases and J lost 5, with 10 bases in between. Germline lookup yields CDR1 SNHLY and CDR2 FYNNEI. The CDR3 here is CASSESPLTGELFF. Written as DNA, the CDR3 is TGTGCCAGCAGTGAGAGCCCCCTTACCGGGGAGCTGTTTTTT.

The chain carries TRBV11-2 and TRBJ2-1; D is possibly TRBD1 or TRBD2 (5 bases each). Germline V lookup: CDR1 SGHAT, CDR2 FQNNGV. The CDR3 sequence is 14 residues long. Trimming stripped 5 bases from V and 6 bases from J, with 14 bases between. As DNA, the CDR3 is TGTGCCAGCAGCCCCCGCCAGAGGGGCAATGAGCAGTTCTTC. As protein: CASSPRQRGNEQFF. The full variable domain, rest sourced from reference TRBV11-2 and TRBJ2-1, is EAGVAQSPRYKIIEKRQSVAFWCNPISGHATLYWYQQILGQGPKLLIQFQNNGVVDDSQLPKDRFSAERLKGVDSTLKIQPAKLEDSAVYLCASSPRQRGNEQFFGPGTRLTVL.

This clonotype came up a few times. The V and J genes are TRBV5-5 and TRBJ2-4, with D unresolved. CDR1 is SGHKS, CDR2 YYEKEE, per germline (reference sequence). This CDR3 is built from 13 residues. Trimming pared 4 bases from V and 5 bases from J, leaving 10 bases between. The CDR3 DNA is TGTGCCAGCAGCGACGGTCCAGAAAACATTCAGTACTTC. It translates to CASSDGPENIQYF.

The rearrangement links TRBV4-2 to TRBJ2-7; 10 bases line up with TRBD2. This CDR3 contains 17 residues. The germline gives CDR1 LGHNA, CDR2 YNFKEQ. V was clipped by 1 base and J by 4 bases; unmatched bases: 10. The CDR3 DNA reads TGTGCCAGCAGCCAAGTACGAGCTAGCGGGGGATCGTACGAGCAGTACTTC. Its translation: CASSQVRASGGSYEQYF.

CDR3 in amino acids: CASSFPGQGTF. For the CDR3, the DNA is TGTGCCAGCAGCTTTCCGGGACAGGGGACCTTC. The chain joins TRBV7-2 to TRBJ1-2, with 10 bases that match TRBD1. Germline V lookup: CDR1 SGHTA, CDR2 FQGNSA. This CDR3 region has 11 residues. V was pared by 3 bases and J by 14 bases, with 3 bases of the junction left unmatched.

The CDR3: CASSQDWPDYEQYF. The CDR3 DNA reads TGTGCCAGCAGCCAAGATTGGCCCGACTACGAGCAGTACTTC. This chain links TRBV4-2 with TRBJ2-7; D gene uncertain. Trimming removed 0 bases at V and 3 bases at J, with 9 bases between. Germline V gene sequence: CDR1 LGHNA, CDR2 YNFKEQ. The CDR3 totals 14 residues.

J is TRBJ1-2 and V is TRBV4-3; D call uncertain. Germline lookup yields CDR1 LGHNA and CDR2 YSLEER. The CDR3 has 15 residues. Trimming took 3 bases from V and 3 from J, leaving 14 bases between them. The CDR3 DNA sequence: TGCGCCAGCAGCCATGACTCTTCGGGGTACTATGGCTACACCTTC. Residues: CASSHDSSGYYGYTF.

This chain links TRBV7-2 with TRBJ2-7; D may correspond to TRBD1 or TRBD2 (5 bases each). Germline assignment: CDR1 SGHTA and CDR2 FQGNSA. The V end lost 4 bases, the J end lost 1 base, and 17 bases lay between the germline ends. The CDR3 is 16 residues long. CDR3 in amino acids: CASSWGPTAYSYEQYF. CDR3 coding DNA: TGTGCCAGCAGCTGGGGACCAACCGCATATTCCTACGAGCAGTACTTC.

Only a few counts were recorded for this clonotype. V and J are TRBV6-5 and TRBJ2-3, with TRBD2 identical over 8 bases. The CDR3 runs to 16 residues. The germline V gene has CDR1 MNHEY and CDR2 SVGAGI. J gave up 0 bases and V 4 bases, and 6 bases lay outside the gene matches. CDR3 coding DNA: TGTGCCAGCAGTTTCGGACTAGCCCCTAGCACAGATACGCAGTATTTT. Protein: CASSFGLAPSTDTQYF.

The rearrangement links TRBV18 to TRBJ2-5, with unresolved D. V was shortened by 5 bases and J by 2 bases, with 9 bases between the two germline ends. Germline lookup yields CDR1 KGHSH and CDR2 LQKENI. This CDR3 contains 13 residues. CDR3: CASSSTMQETQYF. The CDR3 coding sequence is TGTGCCAGCTCAAGTACCATGCAAGAGACCCAGTACTTC. The full variable domain, with the rest looked up from reference TRBV18 and TRBJ2-5, is NAGVMQNPRHLVRRRGQEARLRCSPMKGHSHVYWYRQLPEEGLKFMVYLQKENIIDESGMPKERFSAEFPKEGPSILRIQQVVRGDSAAYFCASSSTMQETQYFGPGTRLLVL.

The table lists this clonotype with a few counts. This chain connects TRBV5-1 to TRBJ2-3; the D gene is possibly TRBD2 (6 bases). V lost 0 bases to trimming and J lost 6 bases, with 11 bases between them. Per the germline V gene, CDR1 is SGHRS and CDR2 is YFSETQ. There are 14 residues in the CDR3. CDR3: CASSLGRGGDTQYF. The CDR3 DNA reads as TGCGCCAGCAGCTTGGGGCGGGGCGGGGATACGCAGTATTTT. Filled out from reference TRBV5-1 and TRBJ2-3, the complete variable domain reads KAGVTQTPRYLIKTRGQQVTLSCSPISGHRSVSWYQQTPGQGLQFLFEYFSETQRNKGNFPGRFSGRQFSNSRSEMNVSTLELGDSALYLCASSLGRGGDTQYFGPGTRLTVL.